The T cell receptor (beta chain) under discussion was sequenced for a study of cytomegalovirus exposure and HLA in healthy donors. Findings and limits, study-wide: When a later analysis compared HLA-associated TCR beta chains with equally common others, the HLA-associated chains turned out to be more clonally expanded and to have lower generation probabilities. Generally TCR sequences proved uncommon, though certain public TCRs appeared in numerous donors. Within an earlier analysis, most TCR beta V segments proved productive either about 87% or about 30% of the time. Serostatus for CMV was the only available immune exposure information.

The CDR3 consists of 15 residues. V dropped 2 bases and J dropped 5; count of bases not matched to a gene: 8. The germline V gene encodes CDR1 SGHRS and CDR2 YFSETQ. Vbeta (60) and Jbeta (13) primers were used in the PCR. Sequencing used immunoSEQ multiplex PCR; TCRdb keeps in-frame clones, though not all of them. The data contain 150,000 to 200,000 clones, around 77% of them singletons. This clone appeared once. Its target is not known. The chain recombines TRBV5-1 with TRBJ1-1; 8 positions agree with TRBD1. The sequence came from a woman aged 25-40 years in good health and CMV-seronegative. Sequenced sample: PBMCs. CDR3 DNA sequence: TGCGCCAGCAGCTTACAGGGGGATGGGAGTACTGAAGCTTTCTTT. Translated, it gives CASSLQGDGSTEAFF.